The 28 T cell receptor beta chains listed next were all sequenced from one sample in a study of tumor and adjacent non-tumor tissue in lung cancer. RNA was extracted from bulk tissue without any cell sorting. This non-tumor lung sample came from over 3 cm beyond the tumor edge. The library came from three nested PCR rounds adapted from ARM-PCR protocols. MiXCR, run by TCRdb on the multiplex PCR reads, gives a single entry per CDR3 protein. Of more than 35,000 distinct CDR3 sequences in the sample, 60% to 70% were seen once. Sequencing was done on a sample of distant non-tumor lung tissue. Source of these receptors: a middle-aged woman with non-small cell lung cancer.

Concerning this clonotype: An end of the junction does not agree with germline; a read error may underlie this. CDR3 sequence reads: CANSPRPRSSYNEQLF. The DNA for the CDR3 is TGCGCCAACAGCCCAAGACCTAGGAGCTCCTACAATGAGCAGCTCTTC. This sequence joins TRBV11-3 and TRBJ2-1; no reliable D call. Germline V gene data show CDR1 as SGHNT and CDR2 as YENEEA. The CDR3 extends over 16 amino acids.

V is TRBV11-2 and J is TRBJ2-3; 8 bases fit TRBD1. The V gene end was trimmed by 5 bases and the J gene end by 6 bases; junction bases not matched to a gene: 10. Germline-derived CDR1 and CDR2 are SGHAT and FQNNGV. CDR3 length: 15 amino acids. Here the CDR3 reads CASSERQGIWDTQYF. CDR3 coding DNA: TGTGCCAGCAGCGAACGACAGGGGATCTGGGATACGCAGTATTTT.

Of note for this clonotype: Mismatch with germline at one junction end may stem from a read error. V is TRBV29-1 and J is TRBJ2-7; TRBD1 is a possible D gene (6 bases). This CDR3 has 13 residues. CDR1 and CDR2 (germline): SQVTM, ANQGSEA. DNA of the CDR3: TGCAGCGTATCAACGGAACAGGGTTACGGGCAGTACTTC. This codes for CSVSTEQGYGQYF.

The chain combines TRBV7-9 with TRBJ1-1, with D perhaps TRBD1 (6 bases). Germline V gene lookup returns CDR1 SEHNR and CDR2 FQNEAQ (reference sequence). Deletions cut 5 bases from V and 12 bases from J, with 22 bases between. The CDR3 totals 14 residues. CDR3 nucleotides: TGTGCCAGCAGCACTACAGGGTATAACACTGATACTTTCTTT. This translates into CASSTTGYNTDTFF.

To note about this clonotype: No conserved phenylalanine or tryptophan ends this CDR3, so it is likely a read error. The chain combines TRBV28 with TRBJ1-2; D might be TRBD1 (5 bases). V was clipped by 6 bases and J by 5 bases, with 13 bases between them. The CDR3 loop spans 13 amino acids. Germline CDR1 reads MDHEN; CDR2 reads SYDVKM. CDR3: CASRRDSLYGYTL. The CDR3 DNA reads as TGTGCCAGCAGACGGGACTCTCTATATGGCTACACCCTC.

This clonotype turned up a few times. A much larger clonotype is one base distant, so this may be a read error. The chain couples TRBV5-4 to TRBJ2-3, with 10 bases identical to TRBD2. The CDR3 runs to 17 residues. J lost 3 bases, V lost 0 bases, and 7 bases had no gene match. CDR1 is SGHNT and CDR2 is YYREEE in the germline V gene (reference sequence). DNA of the CDR3: TGTGCCAGCAGCTTGGCGCCGGTTAGCGGGAGGACAGATACGCAGTATTTT. Translated: CASSLAPVSGRTDTQYF. The variable domain in full, with the rest retrieved from reference TRBV5-4 and TRBJ2-3, is ETGVTQSPTHLIKTRGQQVTLRCSSQSGHNTVSWYQQALGQGPQFIFQYYREEENGRGNFPPRFSGLQFPNYSSELNVNALELDDSALYLCASSLAPVSGRTDTQYFGPGTRLTVL.

To note about this clonotype: With a much larger clone just one base away, this may be a read error. The rearrangement joins TRBV11-1 to TRBJ2-2; TRBD1 matches at 8 bases. V lost 4 bases and J lost 4; bases outside the gene matches: 11. The CDR3 contains 17 residues. CDR1 and CDR2 from the germline V gene are SGHAT and FQDESV (reference sequence). The CDR3 loop reads CASSSPTGQGVTGELFF. DNA of the CDR3: TGTGCCAGCAGCTCCCCGACAGGACAGGGAGTCACCGGGGAGCTGTTTTTT.

A remark on this clonotype: This may arise from a read error, as a much more abundant clone is one base away. The chain employs TRBV12-3 or TRBV12-4 and TRBJ2-1; tentative D call: TRBD2 (6 bases). The CDR3 totals 11 residues. CDR3 in amino acids: CASRLTGERFF. CDR3 bases: TGTGCCAGCAGACTAACGGGAGAGCGGTTCTTC.

The V and J genes are TRBV5-1 and TRBJ2-1; D call uncertain. V shed 0 bases and J shed 5 bases, with 12 bases lying between them. The CDR3 runs to 15 residues. Germline V gene sequence: CDR1 SGHRS, CDR2 YFSETQ. DNA of the CDR3: TGCGCCAGCAGCTTGGACGGCAGGACCAACAATGAGCAGTTCTTC. It encodes CASSLDGRTNNEQFF. Filled out from reference TRBV5-1 and TRBJ2-1, the complete variable domain reads KAGVTQTPRYLIKTRGQQVTLSCSPISGHRSVSWYQQTPGQGLQFLFEYFSETQRNKGNFPGRFSGRQFSNSRSEMNVSTLELGDSALYLCASSLDGRTNNEQFFGPGTRLTVL.

This clonotype was counted many times. CDR3 in amino acids: CASSLSGEQYF. In nucleotides, the CDR3 is TGTGCCAGCAGTCTCAGTGGCGAGCAGTACTTC. The V and J genes are TRBV6-6 and TRBJ2-7; D gene unclear. V lost 5 bases, J lost 6 bases, and 8 bases lay in between. The germline gives CDR1 MNHNY, CDR2 SVGAGI (reference sequence). This CDR3 region has 11 residues.

The chain joins TRBV10-3 to TRBJ2-3; maybe TRBD2 (5 bases). Germline CDR1 reads ENHRY; CDR2 reads SYGVKD. The CDR3 has 14 amino acids. V lost 8 bases and J 5 bases, leaving 17 bases between the germline ends. The DNA of the CDR3 is TGTGCCATCTTAGGCGGGCAAAACATAGATACGCAGTATTTT. Its protein product is CAILGGQNIDTQYF.

A remark on this clonotype: One end of the junction is discordant with germline, which a read error may explain. For the CDR3, the DNA is TGCGCCAGCAGCTCAAGCCTTCTAGTGGGGGGGGGAGGTACGCAGTATTTT. Translation: CASSSSLLVGGGGTQYF. The chain links TRBV11-3 to TRBJ2-3; 7 positions agree with TRBD2. The CDR3 is 17 amino acids. Germline assignment: CDR1 SGHNT and CDR2 YENEEA. The full variable domain, rest sourced from reference TRBV11-3 and TRBJ2-3, is EAGVVQSPRYKIIEKKQPVAFWCNPISGHNTLYWYLQNLGQGPELLIRYENEEAVDDSQLPKDRFSAERLKGVDSTLKIQPAELGDSAVYLCASSSSLLVGGGGTQYFGPGTRLTVL.

As regards this clonotype: Without the conserved terminal phenylalanine or tryptophan, this CDR3 likely stems from a read error. This chain uses TRBV5-6 with TRBJ1-4, with TRBD1 identical over 9 bases. Germline CDR1 SGHDT, CDR2 YYEEEE. There are 15 residues in the CDR3. J gave up 5 bases and V 1 base, and 3 bases lay outside the gene matches. CDR3 amino acids: CASSLYGTGNEKLFL. The DNA for the CDR3 is TGTGCCAGCAGCTTGTACGGGACAGGGAATGAAAAACTGTTTCTT.

Remarks on this clonotype: The junction differs from germline at one of its ends, possibly a read error. The chain joins TRBV11-2 to TRBJ1-2, with a possible D match to TRBD1 (6 bases). The CDR3 covers 14 residues. Germline loops: CDR1 SGHAT, CDR2 FQNNGV. CDR3 in DNA: TGTACCAGCAGTTTCAACGGACAGAACTATGGCTACAGCTTC. It specifies CTSSFNGQNYGYSF.

Comments on this clonotype: A junction end diverges from the germline sequence, so it may reflect a read error. The V call is TRBV4-2, the J call TRBJ2-1; the D gene could be TRBD1 or TRBD2 (6 bases each). The CDR3 length is 13 residues. CDR1 and CDR2 (germline): LGHNA, YNFKEQ. The CDR3 protein is CANSPRRDNEQFF. The CDR3, as DNA: TGTGCCAACAGCCCACGGAGGGACAATGAACAGTTCTTC.

The chain carries TRBV12-3 or TRBV12-4 and TRBJ1-6, with D unresolved. The ends were cut back, 6 bases at V and 9 bases at J, with 21 bases in the middle. This CDR3 has 16 residues. The CDR3 nucleotides read TGTGCCAGCAGACCCGATAGTGGCAAGACTAGTTCACCCCTCCACTTT. Translated, it gives CASRPDSGKTSSPLHF.

Details on this clonotype: One end of the junction does not line up with germline, which may come from a read error. The CDR3, as DNA: TGTGGCAGCAGTTACGGGGCGGATAACTATGGCTACACCTTC. Translation gives CGSSYGADNYGYTF. V gene TRBV6-2 or TRBV6-3 combines with J gene TRBJ1-2; perhaps TRBD1 as D (5 bases). In germline, CDR1 is MNHEY, CDR2 SVGEGT. The CDR3 is 14 amino acids.

The V and J genes are TRBV5-6 and TRBJ2-7; D perhaps matches TRBD1 (5 bases). Trimming left V 9 bases short and J 4 bases short, with 20 bases between. The germline V gene has CDR1 SGHDT and CDR2 YYEEEE. This CDR3 contains 14 residues. The CDR3, as DNA: TGTGCCAACGGTCAGGGAAGGGTTACATACGAGCAGTACTTC. This sequence encodes CANGQGRVTYEQYF.

Details on this clonotype: Likely a read error: the CDR3 ends without its conserved phenylalanine or tryptophan. The CDR3 DNA follows: TGTGCCAGCAGCCTCTCTGGGGCCGGGGGGGAAAAACTGTTTGTT. Residues: CASSLSGAGGEKLFV. This sequence joins TRBV5-4 and TRBJ1-4; TRBD1 might be the D (5 bases). The V and J ends lost 4 bases and 8 bases respectively, with 18 bases between them. The CDR3 covers 15 residues. Looked up from germline, CDR1 is SGHNT and CDR2 is YYREEE (reference sequence).

The chain couples TRBV7-9 to TRBJ2-5, with D tentatively TRBD1 (5 bases). Deletions cut 4 bases from V and 2 bases from J, with 11 bases between. The germline V gene encodes CDR1 SEHNR and CDR2 FQNEAQ (reference sequence). The CDR3 runs to 14 residues. The DNA of the CDR3 is TGTGCCAGCAGCTACCGACAGACACAAGAGACCCAGTACTTC. It encodes CASSYRQTQETQYF.

Of note for this clonotype: Relative to the germline gene, one junction end is altered; a read error may explain this. This chain joins TRBV11-2 and TRBJ2-1; D is possibly TRBD2 (5 bases). This CDR3 region has 13 residues. Per the germline V gene, CDR1 is SGHAT and CDR2 is FQNNGV. The CDR3 here is CASSHGVYNDQFF. CDR3 coding DNA: TGTGCCAGCAGTCACGGGGTTTACAATGATCAGTTCTTC.

This clonotype was observed a handful of times. This rearrangement joins TRBV28 to TRBJ2-7; no definite D call. Germline lookup yields CDR1 MDHEN and CDR2 SYDVKM. Trimming left V 10 bases short and J 3 bases short, with 10 bases between. The CDR3 extends over 11 amino acids. The CDR3, as DNA: TGTGCCAATGGGGTCTACTACGAGCAGTACTTC. Protein sequence: CANGVYYEQYF.

Of note for this clonotype: One end of the junction varies from germline; a read error may be responsible. This rearrangement joins TRBV5-8 to TRBJ2-6, with D perhaps given as TRBD1 or TRBD2 (5 bases each). Germline V gene data show CDR1 as SGHTS and CDR2 as YDEGEE. The CDR3 length is 16 residues. DNA of the CDR3: TGTTCCAGCAGCCTTGGGAGTTTCTCTGGGGCCAACGTCCTGACCTTC. Translating gives CSSSLGSFSGANVLTF.

Comments on this clonotype: Possible read error: a much larger clone is one base away. The V call is TRBV20-1, the J call TRBJ2-7, with D uncertain. This CDR3 comprises 12 residues. CDR1 and CDR2 from the germline V gene are DFQATT and SNEGSKA (reference sequence). The CDR3 DNA is TGCAATGCTAGTCTAGGGCCATACGAGCAGTACTTC. As protein: CNASLGPYEQYF.

With regard to this clonotype: The conserved phenylalanine or tryptophan normally closing the CDR3 is absent here, so this likely arose from a read error. The chain is built from TRBV5-5 and TRBJ2-7; D perhaps matches TRBD1 (6 bases). Germline CDR1 reads SGHKS; CDR2 reads YYEKEE (reference sequence). The length of the CDR3 is 14 residues. The CDR3 region has the DNA TGCGCCAGCAAGCCCAGGACAGACTCCTACGAGCAGTACCTC. It codes for CASKPRTDSYEQYL.

To note about this clonotype: As the CDR3 is not closed by the conserved phenylalanine or tryptophan, this likely results from a read error. The chain recombines TRBV4-2 with TRBJ2-7; TRBD2 agrees at 12 bases. The CDR3 spans 18 residues. Per the germline V gene, CDR1 is LGHNA and CDR2 is YNFKEQ. CDR3 sequence (DNA): TGTGCCAGCAGTCAAGATTGTGCTAGCGGGGGGGCTACCTACGAGCAGTACCTC. Its protein is CASSQDCASGGATYEQYL.

Comment on this clonotype: One end of the junction varies from germline; a read error may be responsible. V usage is TRBV11-2 and J usage is TRBJ1-1; maybe TRBD1 (5 bases). Germline-derived CDR1 and CDR2 are SGHAT and FQNNGV. CDR3 size: 16 residues. CDR3 sequence: CASSFFFGVRGTEDFF. In nucleotides, the CDR3 is TGTGCCAGCAGCTTTTTTTTCGGGGTGCGGGGCACTGAAGATTTCTTT.

This clonotype appeared many times. The rearrangement links TRBV29-1 to TRBJ2-2; TRBD2 matches 7 bases. The CDR3 is made up of 14 amino acids. Germline CDR1 and CDR2: SQVTM and ANQGSEA. The V gene end was trimmed by 6 bases and the J gene end by 5 bases; junction bases not matched to a gene: 9. CDR3 sequence (DNA): TGCAGCGTAGTGCCAAGCGGGGAGACCGGGGAGCTGTTTTTT. Protein sequence: CSVVPSGETGELFF.